This entry is about one T cell receptor (beta chain). Time point defined: newly diagnosed GD, antithyroid drugs for less than 3 months. PBMC RNA was the source of the TCR library. HTBI primers from iRepertoire and Arm-PCR of CDR3 regions yielded the TCR beta libraries. A single record per CDR3 protein comes from TCRdb applying MiXCR to the multiplex PCR reads. The sample lists around 250,000 distinct CDR3 sequences, over 20% occurring once. With 1 base clipped from V and 7 bases from J, the junction kept 6 bases outside the gene matches. The germline CDR1 and CDR2 sequences are SGHRS and YFSETQ. The CDR3 runs to 14 residues. The source of the sample is a study of regulatory T cells in long-lasting Graves disease.

The sequence was collected from a female donor with Graves disease. The source was peripheral blood mononuclear cells (PBMCs), collected at new diagnosis, from a patient treated with antithyroid drugs. The J gene is TRBJ1-1, the V gene TRBV5-1, with TRBD1 matching over 8 bases. CDR3 sequence reads: CASSLTLGQGEAFF. The CDR3 coding sequence is TGCGCCAGCAGCTTGACCCTAGGACAGGGTGAAGCTTTCTTT.